This TCR beta chain was captured by sequencing in a study of T cells after somatic rescue of genetic block. Profiling relied on immunoSEQ multiplex PCR, and the TCRdb table lists in-frame clones only, not all of them. The data hold about 72,000 clones, with roughly 88% observed a single time. V lost 8 bases and J lost 6; bases outside the gene matches: 3. The germline V gene encodes CDR1 MNHNY and CDR2 SVGAGI (reference sequence). The CDR3 length is 11 residues. This sequence joins TRBV6-6 and TRBJ1-2; the match to TRBD1 covers 7 bases. The receptor was derived from a man under 40. The sequenced material came from peripheral blood mononuclear cells (PBMCs). The CDR3, as DNA: TGTGCCAGCCTTACAGGGGATGGCTACACCTTC. This encodes CASLTGDGYTF.